The 2 T cell receptor beta chains listed next were all sequenced from one sample in a study of blood T cell repertoires in COVID-19. Sequencing used immunoSEQ multiplex PCR; TCRdb keeps in-frame clones, though not all of them. Here the sample spans fewer than 100,000 clones, about nine tenths being singletons. The sequenced material came from peripheral blood. The origin of the receptors is a woman aged 80 or over with acute or convalescent COVID-19.

The J gene is TRBJ1-3, the V gene TRBV30; D may be TRBD1 (5 bases). V was clipped by 4 bases and J by 4 bases, with 14 bases between them. Germline values: CDR1 GTSNPN, CDR2 SVGIG (reference sequence). This CDR3 is 14 amino acids long. Written as DNA, the CDR3 is TGTGCCTGGAATATGGGGGGGAGCGGAAACACCATATATTTT. It specifies CAWNMGGSGNTIYF.

The gene calls are TRBV7-3 and TRBJ1-1; TRBD1 might be the D (5 bases). Germline V CDR1 and CDR2: SGHTA, FQGTGA. Between the trimmed V and J ends, which lost 5 bases and 8 bases, there was a span of 18 bases. The CDR3 consists of 14 residues. CDR3 sequence (DNA): TGTGCCAGCAGCCCCCAAAGGGACTCGTCGGAAGCTTTCTTT. Its protein is CASSPQRDSSEAFF.